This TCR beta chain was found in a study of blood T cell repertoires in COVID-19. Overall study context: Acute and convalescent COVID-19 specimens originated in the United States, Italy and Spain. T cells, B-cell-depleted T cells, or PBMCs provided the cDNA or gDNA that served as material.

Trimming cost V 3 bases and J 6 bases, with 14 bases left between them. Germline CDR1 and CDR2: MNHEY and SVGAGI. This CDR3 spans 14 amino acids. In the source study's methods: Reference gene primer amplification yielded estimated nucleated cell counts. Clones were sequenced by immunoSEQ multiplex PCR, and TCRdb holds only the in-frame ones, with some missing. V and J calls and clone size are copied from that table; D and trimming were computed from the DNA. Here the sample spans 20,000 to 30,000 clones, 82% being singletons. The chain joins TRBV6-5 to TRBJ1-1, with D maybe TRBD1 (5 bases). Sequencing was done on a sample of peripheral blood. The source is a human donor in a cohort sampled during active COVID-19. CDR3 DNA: TGTGCCAGCAGTTATTACCAGGGTGGCGCTGAAGCTTTCTTT. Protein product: CASSYYQGGAEAFF.